This T cell receptor beta chain came from a study of T cell repertoires in cytomegalovirus infection. Study in general: An indication of both CMV infection and matching HLA type came from public TCR beta signatures.

On this clonotype: Its antigen remains unknown.

CDR1 is SGHNT and CDR2 is YYREEE in the germline V gene (reference sequence). The V segment lost 4 bases and the J segment 5 bases; nucleotides outside the gene matches: 12. This CDR3 region has 16 residues. Each CDR3 protein gets one entry after TCRdb re-called the reads with MiXCR. The sample shows approximately 280,000 distinct CDR3 sequences, 22% of them seen only once. The study, taken as a whole, reports: Dominant in the ex vivo response were TCR beta clonotypes restricted by HLA-C and specific for CMV.

The receptor was derived from a human donor in good health (CMV status not recorded). Some clones in this sample may be carry-over from other donors' samples. The chain uses TRBV5-4 and TRBJ2-7; TRBD2 matches 10 bases. Sequencing was performed on cultured PBMCs, taken from culture after CMV antigen stimulation. CDR3 in amino acids: CASSGGQGLATHEQYF. In nucleotides, the CDR3 is TGTGCCAGCAGCGGAGGACAGGGACTAGCGACCCACGAGCAGTACTTC.